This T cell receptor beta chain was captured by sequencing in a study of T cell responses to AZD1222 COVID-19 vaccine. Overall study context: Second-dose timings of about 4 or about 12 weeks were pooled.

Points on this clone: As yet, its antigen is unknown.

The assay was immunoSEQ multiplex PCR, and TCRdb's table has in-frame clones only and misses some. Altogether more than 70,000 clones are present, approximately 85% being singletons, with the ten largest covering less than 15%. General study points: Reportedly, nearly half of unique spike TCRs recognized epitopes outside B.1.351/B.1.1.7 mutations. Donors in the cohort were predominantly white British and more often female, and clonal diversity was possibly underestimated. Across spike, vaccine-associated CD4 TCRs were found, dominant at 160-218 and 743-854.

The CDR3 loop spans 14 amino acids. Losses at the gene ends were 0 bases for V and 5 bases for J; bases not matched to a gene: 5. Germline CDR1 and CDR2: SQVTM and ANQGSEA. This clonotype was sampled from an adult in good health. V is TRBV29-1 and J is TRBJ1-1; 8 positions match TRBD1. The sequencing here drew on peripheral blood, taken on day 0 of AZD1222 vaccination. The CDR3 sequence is CSVEEDRVDTEAFF. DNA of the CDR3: TGCAGCGTTGAAGAGGACAGGGTAGATACTGAAGCTTTCTTT. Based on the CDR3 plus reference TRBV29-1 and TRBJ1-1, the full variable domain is SAVISQKPSRDICQRGTSLTIQCQVDSQVTMMFWYRQQPGQSLTLIATANQGSEATYESGFVIDKFPISRPNLTFSTLTVSNMSPEDSSIYLCSVEEDRVDTEAFFGQGTRLTVV.